This T cell receptor beta chain was obtained from a study of shared clonotypes between healthy human individuals. This clone was seen a single time. The CDR3 has 14 amino acids. The germline gives CDR1 MNHEY, CDR2 SVGAGI. Germline trimming cut 5 bases from V and 5 bases from J; bases unmatched to any gene: 5. TCRdb's table, derived via immunoSEQ multiplex PCR, lists solely in-frame clones and lacks some. Found here are some 1 million clones, about 76% of them singletons; the top ten hold 1.4%. The TCR sequence derives from a man younger than 30 in good health. The sequenced material came from memory CD4+ T cells sorted from blood. Subset of the sample: CD45RA-negative fraction. The V call is TRBV6-5, the J call TRBJ2-3; 9 bases fit TRBD2. This CDR3 reads CASSRGRALDTQYF. The CDR3 nucleotides read TGTGCCAGCAGTCGCGGGAGGGCCTTAGATACGCAGTATTTT.